Given below is one TCR beta chain in context. Losses at the gene ends were 3 bases for V and 6 bases for J; bases not matched to a gene: 18. Per germline, CDR1 SGHDT and CDR2 YYEEEE. CDR3 length: 17 amino acids. This record belongs to a study of cytomegalovirus exposure and HLA in healthy donors. Primers included in the PCR were 60 Vbeta and 13 Jbeta primers. Assay: immunoSEQ multiplex PCR; the TCRdb copy retains only in-frame clones and omits some. Among 150,000 to 200,000 clones listed, over 80% were seen once. The sequence came from a human donor in good health. Sequencing was performed on PBMCs. V usage is TRBV5-6 and J usage is TRBJ2-7, with TRBD1 matching 7 bases. The CDR3 nucleotides read TGTGCCAGCAGCTGGTCCTCGGGACAGATACAACTAGGCGAGCAGTACTTC. Translated, it gives CASSWSSGQIQLGEQYF.